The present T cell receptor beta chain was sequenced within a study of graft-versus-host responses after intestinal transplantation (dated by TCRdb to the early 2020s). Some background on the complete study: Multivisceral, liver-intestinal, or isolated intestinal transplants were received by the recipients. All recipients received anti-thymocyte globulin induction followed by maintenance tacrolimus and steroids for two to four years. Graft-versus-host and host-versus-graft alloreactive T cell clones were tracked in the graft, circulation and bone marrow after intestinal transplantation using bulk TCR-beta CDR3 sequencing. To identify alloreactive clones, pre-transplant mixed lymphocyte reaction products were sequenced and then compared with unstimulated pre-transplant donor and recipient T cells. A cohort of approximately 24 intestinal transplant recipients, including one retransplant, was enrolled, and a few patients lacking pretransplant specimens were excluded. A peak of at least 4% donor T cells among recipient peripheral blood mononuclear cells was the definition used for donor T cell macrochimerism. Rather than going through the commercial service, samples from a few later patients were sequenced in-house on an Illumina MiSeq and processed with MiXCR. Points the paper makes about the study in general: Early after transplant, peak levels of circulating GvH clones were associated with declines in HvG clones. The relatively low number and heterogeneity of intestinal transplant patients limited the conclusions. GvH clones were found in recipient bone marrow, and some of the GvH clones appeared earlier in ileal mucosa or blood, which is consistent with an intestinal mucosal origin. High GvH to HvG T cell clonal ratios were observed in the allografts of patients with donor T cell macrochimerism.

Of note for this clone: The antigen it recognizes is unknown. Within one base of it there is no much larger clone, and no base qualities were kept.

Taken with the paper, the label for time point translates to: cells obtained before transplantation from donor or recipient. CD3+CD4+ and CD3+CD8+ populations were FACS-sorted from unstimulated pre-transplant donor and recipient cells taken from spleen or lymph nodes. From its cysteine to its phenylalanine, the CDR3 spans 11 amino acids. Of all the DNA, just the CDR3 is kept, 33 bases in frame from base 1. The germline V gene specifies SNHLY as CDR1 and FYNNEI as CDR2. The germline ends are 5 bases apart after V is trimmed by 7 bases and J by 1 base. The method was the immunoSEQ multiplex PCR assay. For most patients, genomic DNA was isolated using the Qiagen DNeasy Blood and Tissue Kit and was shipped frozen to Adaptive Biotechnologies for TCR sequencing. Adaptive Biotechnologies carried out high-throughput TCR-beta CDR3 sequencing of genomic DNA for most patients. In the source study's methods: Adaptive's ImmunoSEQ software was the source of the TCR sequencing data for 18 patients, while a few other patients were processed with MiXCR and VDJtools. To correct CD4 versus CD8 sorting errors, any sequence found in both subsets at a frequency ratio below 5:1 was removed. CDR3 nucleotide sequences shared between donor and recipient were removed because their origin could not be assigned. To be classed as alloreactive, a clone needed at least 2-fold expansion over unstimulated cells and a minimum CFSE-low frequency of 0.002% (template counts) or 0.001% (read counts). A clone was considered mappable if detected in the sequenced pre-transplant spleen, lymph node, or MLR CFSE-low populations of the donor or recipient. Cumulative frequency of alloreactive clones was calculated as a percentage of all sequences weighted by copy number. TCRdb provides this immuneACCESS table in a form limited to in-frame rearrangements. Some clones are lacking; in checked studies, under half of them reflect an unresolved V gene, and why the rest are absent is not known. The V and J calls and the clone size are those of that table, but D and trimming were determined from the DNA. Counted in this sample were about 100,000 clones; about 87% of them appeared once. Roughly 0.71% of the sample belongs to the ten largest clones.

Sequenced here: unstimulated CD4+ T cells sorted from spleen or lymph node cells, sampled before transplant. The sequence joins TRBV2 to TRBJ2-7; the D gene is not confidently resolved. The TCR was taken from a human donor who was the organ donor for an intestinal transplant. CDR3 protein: CASTASYEQYF. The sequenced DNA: TGTGCCAGCACAGCGTCCTACGAGCAGTACTTC.